The 31 T cell receptor beta chains given below trace back to one sample, sequenced in a study of T cell responses to AZD1222 COVID-19 vaccine. Using immunoSEQ multiplex PCR, the repertoire was profiled, and TCRdb retains in-frame clones only, with some absent. The table records about 64,000 clones, about nine tenths of them present only once. Source: peripheral blood, taken 28 days after the second dose of the MenACWY control vaccine. All receptors come from an adult who received the MenACWY meningococcal vaccine as a control.

This clone showed up just once. The genes are TRBV15 and TRBJ1-1; D remains ambiguous. V was cut by 0 bases and J by 5 bases, with 13 bases left in between. From germline, CDR1 is LNHNV and CDR2 YYDKDF (reference sequence). The CDR3 covers 15 residues. The CDR3 spells CATSRDRLTGTEAFF. For the CDR3, the DNA is TGTGCCACCAGCAGAGATAGGTTGACCGGGACTGAAGCTTTCTTT.

CDR3 bases: TGTGCCAGCAGTTTCTCAGGGTTAACTGAAGCTTTCTTT. This translates into CASSFSGLTEAFF. The rearrangement joins TRBV28 to TRBJ1-1, with TRBD1 as a possible D gene (5 bases). The CDR3 is made up of 13 amino acids. The germline CDR1 and CDR2 sequences are MDHEN and SYDVKM. With 3 bases removed from V and 5 bases from J, the gap between germline ends came to 10 bases.

The chain is built from TRBV9 and TRBJ1-1; a possible D gene is TRBD1 (5 bases). CDR1 SGDLS and CDR2 YYNGEE come from the germline V gene. This CDR3 comprises 14 residues. Trimming shortened V by 4 bases and J by 4 bases, and 14 bases separated the two germline ends. The CDR3 region has the DNA TGTGCCAGCAGCCCAAGTCCGGGGGGCACTGAAGCTTTCTTT. Protein product: CASSPSPGGTEAFF.

The chain couples TRBV29-1 to TRBJ1-1; no definite D call. Germline loops: CDR1 SQVTM, CDR2 ANQGSEA. The CDR3 is 13 amino acids. Trimming left V 2 bases short and J 0 bases short, with 7 bases between. This CDR3 reads CSVERIVNTEAFF. CDR3 nucleotide sequence: TGCAGCGTTGAAAGGATCGTGAACACTGAAGCTTTCTTT.

The chain recombines TRBV7-9 with TRBJ1-5; TRBD1 might be the D (5 bases). V was clipped by 2 bases and J by 5 bases, with 13 bases between them. The CDR3 runs to 15 residues. In germline, CDR1 is SEHNR, CDR2 FQNEAQ (reference sequence). The DNA for the CDR3 is TGTGCCAGCAGCTTATCGGGGGGAATCCATCAGCCCCAGCATTTT. It encodes CASSLSGGIHQPQHF.

V gene TRBV5-1 combines with J gene TRBJ1-2; D perhaps matches TRBD1 (6 bases). CDR3 length: 16 amino acids. V was trimmed by 3 bases and J by 2 bases, leaving 17 bases between them. CDR1 is SGHRS and CDR2 is YFSETQ in the germline V gene. In nucleotides, the CDR3 is TGCGCCAGCAGCTCTACGGGGCCAGGGGTGAACTATGGCTACACCTTC. Protein product: CASSSTGPGVNYGYTF.

The rearrangement links TRBV11-2 to TRBJ1-2, with a possible D match to TRBD1 (5 bases). Germline CDR1 is SGHAT and CDR2 is FQNNGV. The CDR3 contains 13 residues. The ends were cut back, 4 bases at V and 1 base at J, with 7 bases in the middle. The CDR3 sequence is CASSWGINYGYTF. The CDR3, as DNA: TGTGCCAGCAGCTGGGGGATTAACTATGGCTACACCTTC.

The CDR3 DNA reads as TGTGCCAGCAGCTGGGGGGACAGGGGGACCGGGGAGCTGTTTTTT. Protein: CASSWGDRGTGELFF. This chain uses TRBV11-2 with TRBJ2-2; 11 bases agree with TRBD1. CDR1 is SGHAT and CDR2 is FQNNGV in the germline V gene. The CDR3 spans 15 residues. Losses at the gene ends were 4 bases for V and 5 bases for J; bases not matched to a gene: 3.

CDR3 DNA sequence: TGTGCCAGCAGCGTAGGTAGGCGGGACCACAATGAGCAGTTCTTC. This codes for CASSVGRRDHNEQFF. The chain uses TRBV9 and TRBJ2-1; D possibly corresponds to TRBD2 (6 bases). V lost 0 bases and J 5 bases, leaving 12 bases between the germline ends. The CDR3 covers 15 residues. The germline gives CDR1 SGDLS, CDR2 YYNGEE.

A few counts support this clone. The chain uses TRBV28 and TRBJ2-4, with 7 positions matching TRBD1. The trim removed 6 bases at V and 0 bases at J, leaving 5 bases unmatched. The CDR3 is 15 amino acids. The germline gives CDR1 MDHEN, CDR2 SYDVKM. Here the CDR3 DNA reads TGTGCCAGCAGCCTACAGGGGATAGCCAAAAACATTCAGTACTTC. It is translated as CASSLQGIAKNIQYF.

The chain employs TRBV25-1 and TRBJ2-1; tentatively, D is TRBD2 (5 bases). The CDR3 has 15 residues. CDR1 is MGHDK and CDR2 is SYGVNS in the germline V gene. V lost 4 bases to trimming and J lost 8 bases, with 18 bases between them. The CDR3: CASSASSWAVHEQFF. CDR3 nucleotide sequence: TGTGCCAGCAGTGCCTCTAGCTGGGCCGTTCATGAGCAGTTCTTC.

The rearrangement joins TRBV12-3 or TRBV12-4 to TRBJ2-1; possible D gene TRBD2, 6 bases. V was pared by 5 bases and J by 5 bases, with 10 bases between. The CDR3 totals 13 residues. The CDR3 is CASSPGTDNEQFF. The CDR3 bases are TGTGCCAGCAGTCCCGGGACTGACAATGAGCAGTTCTTC.

The gene calls are TRBV5-3 and TRBJ2-7; D not resolved. TRBV5-3 is flagged as an ORF with uncertain function. Trimming took off 2 bases at V and 0 bases at J, with 9 bases between the two ends. CDR3 length: 14 amino acids. CDR3 nucleotide sequence: TGTGCCAGAAGCTTTTGTGACCTCTCCTACGAGCAGTACTTC. It yields the protein CARSFCDLSYEQYF.

CDR3 amino acids: CASSRQGYEQYF. CDR3 coding DNA: TGTGCCAGCAGCCGACAGGGGTACGAGCAGTACTTC. The chain recombines TRBV7-2 with TRBJ2-7, with 8 bases fitting TRBD1. Looked up from germline, CDR1 is SGHTA and CDR2 is FQGNSA. With V trimmed by 5 bases and J by 4 bases, 1 base remained unmatched. The CDR3 has 12 amino acids.

V usage is TRBV4-1 and J usage is TRBJ2-1, with D perhaps TRBD1 or TRBD2 (5 bases each). The CDR3 loop spans 17 amino acids. With 3 bases removed from V and 5 bases from J, the gap between germline ends came to 20 bases. The germline V gene encodes CDR1 MGHRA and CDR2 YSYEKL. The CDR3 bases are TGCGCCAGCAGCCATGGTTGGGAAGGGACCCGGAACAATGAGCAGTTCTTC. Residues: CASSHGWEGTRNNEQFF.

This chain connects TRBV9 to TRBJ1-1; 7 bases are shared with TRBD1. The CDR3 has 14 amino acids. The ends lost 4 bases at V and 2 bases at J; junction bases unmatched: 5. The germline CDR1 and CDR2 sequences are SGDLS and YYNGEE. The CDR3 DNA follows: TGTGCCAGCAGCCCTGACAGGGACAACACTGAAGCTTTCTTT. Its protein product is CASSPDRDNTEAFF.

This chain joins TRBV4-1 and TRBJ2-5; 11 bases align to TRBD2. The CDR3 length is 15 residues. Germline trimming cut 9 bases from V and 1 base from J; bases unmatched to any gene: 7. Germline loops: CDR1 MGHRA, CDR2 YSYEKL. As DNA, the CDR3 is TGCGCCAGGCTTTTGGGACTAGCGGTCCAAGAGACCCAGTACTTC. This sequence encodes CARLLGLAVQETQYF.

V is TRBV27 and J is TRBJ2-2, with D unresolved. The V end lost 3 bases, the J end lost 3 bases, and 14 bases lay between the germline ends. This CDR3 is built from 16 residues. Looked up from germline, CDR1 is MNHEY and CDR2 is SMNVEV (reference sequence). DNA for the CDR3: TGTGCCAGCAGTTTTCCAGGCCAGCAATACACCGGGGAGCTGTTTTTT. Encoded protein: CASSFPGQQYTGELFF.

CDR3 DNA: TGTGCCAGCAGTTATGGGACCCATCAGCCCCAGCATTTT. Protein sequence: CASSYGTHQPQHF. The gene calls are TRBV6-5 and TRBJ1-5; tentatively, D is TRBD1 (5 bases). CDR1 and CDR2 from the germline V gene are MNHEY and SVGAGI. V was pared by 3 bases and J by 5 bases, with 8 bases between. This CDR3 contains 13 residues.

The J gene is TRBJ1-1, the V gene TRBV29-1, with D unclear. The CDR3 is 11 amino acids. Trimming stripped 3 bases from V and 0 bases from J, with 2 bases between. Germline V gives CDR1 SQVTM, CDR2 ANQGSEA. The CDR3 sequence: CSVEMNTEAFF. CDR3 nucleotides: TGCAGCGTTGAGATGAACACTGAAGCTTTCTTT.

The gene calls are TRBV7-8 and TRBJ1-1; 9 nucleotides align to TRBD1. The length of the CDR3 is 14 residues. V trimming: 5 bases; J trimming: 4 bases; junction bases outside the gene matches: 5. The germline V gene has CDR1 SGHVS and CDR2 FQNEAQ. The CDR3 nucleotides read TGTGCCAGCAGCGCCAAGACAGGGGGCACTGAAGCTTTCTTT. Its translation is CASSAKTGGTEAFF.

V and J are TRBV28 and TRBJ1-5, with no clear D. V lost 2 bases, J lost 10 bases, and 15 bases lay in between. Germline values: CDR1 MDHEN, CDR2 SYDVKM. The CDR3 sequence is 14 residues long. The DNA for the CDR3 is TGTGCCAGCAGTTTAACGGGCCCCCTTTTCCCCCAGCATTTT. Protein sequence: CASSLTGPLFPQHF.

The chain couples TRBV28 to TRBJ1-2; TRBD1 agrees at 10 bases. V was pared by 4 bases and J by 6 bases, with 5 bases of the junction left unmatched. The CDR3 runs 14 residues. Per the germline V gene, CDR1 is MDHEN and CDR2 is SYDVKM. CDR3 sequence reads: CASSWTGGLNGYTF. The CDR3 coding sequence is TGTGCCAGCAGTTGGACAGGGGGGCTTAATGGCTACACCTTC.

The chain couples TRBV5-1 to TRBJ1-1, with TRBD1 as a possible D gene (6 bases). The CDR3 loop spans 14 amino acids. V lost 3 bases, J lost 2 bases, and 11 bases lay in between. The germline CDR1 and CDR2 sequences are SGHRS and YFSETQ. CDR3 loop: CASSSQGFNTEAFF. Here the CDR3 DNA reads TGCGCCAGCAGCTCCCAGGGGTTTAACACTGAAGCTTTCTTT.

This chain uses TRBV28 with TRBJ2-7, with D uncertain. Per the germline V gene, CDR1 is MDHEN and CDR2 is SYDVKM. The CDR3 contains 13 residues. Trimming shortened V by 2 bases and J by 4 bases, and 9 bases separated the two germline ends. The CDR3 sequence is CASSLVPNYEQYF. The CDR3 DNA follows: TGTGCCAGCAGTTTAGTCCCCAATTACGAGCAGTACTTC.

The chain is built from TRBV18 and TRBJ2-1; TRBD2 matches 11 bases. The CDR3 sequence is 15 residues long. The V gene's germline CDR1 is KGHSH and CDR2 LQKENI. J lost 2 bases, V lost 5 bases, and 2 bases had no gene match. In nucleotides, the CDR3 is TGTGCCAGCTCAGGGACTAGCGGAACCTACAATGAGCAGTTCTTC. Amino acids: CASSGTSGTYNEQFF.

This rearrangement joins TRBV28 to TRBJ2-3, with a tentative D call TRBD1 (7 bases). The V and J ends lost 6 bases and 1 base respectively, with 20 bases between them. The CDR3 covers 17 residues. CDR1 is MDHEN and CDR2 is SYDVKM in the germline V gene. The CDR3 sequence is CASSSPQGGVGTDTQYF. CDR3 DNA sequence: TGTGCCAGCAGCTCCCCTCAGGGGGGAGTGGGCACAGATACGCAGTATTTT.

The chain links TRBV15 to TRBJ2-7; 9 bases fit TRBD2. Per the germline V gene, CDR1 is LNHNV and CDR2 is YYDKDF (reference sequence). This CDR3 spans 15 amino acids. The V and J ends lost 3 bases and 3 bases, in that order; junction bases with no gene match: 6. CDR3 protein: CATSRGGLAYYEQYF. CDR3 coding DNA: TGTGCCACCAGCAGGGGGGGACTAGCCTACTACGAGCAGTACTTC.

This sequence joins TRBV29-1 and TRBJ2-7; D tentatively reads TRBD1 or TRBD2 (7 bases each). This CDR3 is 14 amino acids long. V was cut by 5 bases and J by 0 bases, with 14 bases left in between. Per germline, CDR1 SQVTM and CDR2 ANQGSEA. Here the CDR3 DNA reads TGCAGCGTTTTGGGGGGGACAGTCTCCTACGAGCAGTACTTC. Amino acids: CSVLGGTVSYEQYF.

The V and J genes are TRBV3-1 (or the pseudogene TRBV3-2) and TRBJ1-6; no definite D call. Trimming left V 1 base short and J 8 bases short, with 15 bases between. CDR1 is LGHDT, CDR2 YNNKEL, per germline (reference sequence). CDR3 size: 16 residues. CDR3 bases: TGTGCCAGCAGCCAAGGCAGGAGCGAAGGATATTCACCCCTCCACTTT. This encodes CASSQGRSEGYSPLHF.

CDR3 DNA sequence: TGTGCCAGCAGCAACGACCAAGAGACCCAGTACTTC. It translates to CASSNDQETQYF. This sequence joins TRBV27 and TRBJ2-5; D remains unclear. The V gene lost 6 bases and the J gene lost 0 bases, with 5 bases spanning the gap. This CDR3 has 12 amino acids. CDR1 MNHEY and CDR2 SMNVEV come from the germline V gene (reference sequence).